Listed here are 18 T cell receptor beta chains from one sample, sequenced in a study of blood T cell repertoires in COVID-19. Method: immunoSEQ multiplex PCR; TCRdb's copy keeps in-frame clones and lacks some. The data hold 65,000 to 90,000 clones, with approximately 88% observed a single time. Sequencing input: peripheral blood. Every receptor here comes from a woman of 80 years or more with acute or convalescent COVID-19.

The CDR3 sequence is CASSAAGGATQYF. Written as DNA, the CDR3 is TGTGCCAGCAGCGCAGCGGGGGGGGCGACCCAGTACTTC. V usage is TRBV9 and J usage is TRBJ2-5; 10 bases map to TRBD2. CDR3 size: 13 residues. V lost 3 bases and J lost 7; bases outside the gene matches: 3. Germline lookup yields CDR1 SGDLS and CDR2 YYNGEE.

CDR3 sequence reads: CSVEGTPYEQYF. CDR3 bases: TGCAGCGTTGAAGGGACACCCTACGAGCAGTACTTC. This chain uses TRBV29-1 with TRBJ2-7; perhaps TRBD1 as D (5 bases). Trimming took 1 base from V and 2 from J, leaving 6 bases between them. This CDR3 region has 12 residues. Germline assignment: CDR1 SQVTM and CDR2 ANQGSEA.

This chain uses TRBV6-5 with TRBJ1-2, with D perhaps matching TRBD1 (5 bases). The germline gives CDR1 MNHEY, CDR2 SVGAGI. This CDR3 has 15 residues. V dropped 0 bases and J dropped 2 bases, with 10 bases sitting between them. The CDR3 protein is CASSYSRTPNYGYTF. Written as DNA, the CDR3 is TGTGCCAGCAGTTACTCCCGGACACCAAACTATGGCTACACCTTC.

This chain joins TRBV20-1 and TRBJ2-7, with 8 bases lining up with TRBD2. Germline CDR1 and CDR2: DFQATT and SNEGSKA (reference sequence). The trim removed 3 bases at V and 3 bases at J, leaving 10 bases unmatched. This CDR3 has 15 amino acids. CDR3 nucleotide sequence: TGCAGTGCTAGTAATCGAGCGGGGGTCATCTACGAGCAGTACTTC. Its protein product is CSASNRAGVIYEQYF.

The DNA of the CDR3 is TGTGCCAGCTCCAGAGAGGGCTCCCCAAACACCGGGGAGCTGTTTTTT. Translated, it gives CASSREGSPNTGELFF. The chain links TRBV2 to TRBJ2-2; possible D gene TRBD2, 5 bases. The CDR3 totals 16 residues. Germline loops: CDR1 SNHLY, CDR2 FYNNEI. Trimming cost V 8 bases and J 2 bases, with 18 bases left between them.

This chain connects TRBV3-1 (or the pseudogene TRBV3-2) to TRBJ2-7, with 8 bases lining up with TRBD1. V gave up 1 base and J gave up 2 bases; unmatched junction bases: 4. There are 15 residues in the CDR3. Germline CDR1 reads LGHDT; CDR2 reads YNNKEL (reference sequence). CDR3 sequence: CASSQAPGQAYEQYF. CDR3 in DNA: TGTGCCAGCAGCCAAGCCCCGGGACAGGCCTACGAGCAGTACTTC.

This clone showed up just a few times. The V gene is TRBV14, the J gene TRBJ1-2; D call uncertain. Looked up from germline, CDR1 is SGHDN and CDR2 is FVKESK. The CDR3 spans 12 residues. With 7 bases removed from V and 6 bases from J, the gap between germline ends came to 12 bases. The CDR3 loop reads CASNSGDDGYTF. CDR3 DNA sequence: TGTGCCAGCAATTCGGGAGATGATGGCTACACCTTC.

On this clone: At one end the junction does not follow the germline gene, possibly because of a read error. The rearrangement joins TRBV7-7 to TRBJ1-3, with 9 bases lining up with TRBD1. The germline V gene encodes CDR1 SSHAT and CDR2 FNYEAQ (reference sequence). The CDR3 runs 14 residues. Here the CDR3 reads CASSSGTGGNTIYF. The CDR3 nucleotides read TGTGCTAGCAGTTCCGGGACAGGGGGAAACACCATATATTTT.

The chain joins TRBV29-1 to TRBJ1-1; unclear D gene. The V end was cut by 3 bases, the J end by 11 bases, with 13 bases between. Germline CDR1 SQVTM, CDR2 ANQGSEA. CDR3 length equals 11 residues. CDR3 DNA sequence: TGCAGCGTTGACCCCGGGAACTCGGCTTTCTTT. Translation gives CSVDPGNSAFF. Combining the CDR3 with reference TRBV29-1 and TRBJ1-1 gives the whole variable domain SAVISQKPSRDICQRGTSLTIQCQVDSQVTMMFWYRQQPGQSLTLIATANQGSEATYESGFVIDKFPISRPNLTFSTLTVSNMSPEDSSIYLCSVDPGNSAFFGQGTRLTVV.

V and J are TRBV4-1 and TRBJ2-1; TRBD1 aligns across 9 bases. Germline CDR1 reads MGHRA; CDR2 reads YSYEKL. Trimming removed 2 bases from V and 7 bases from J; junction bases left unmatched: 6. This CDR3 is 15 amino acids long. For the CDR3, the DNA is TGCGCCAGCAGCCAAACAGGGGGCGCGGGGAATGAGCAGTTCTTC. It is translated as CASSQTGGAGNEQFF.

J is TRBJ1-1 and V is TRBV2; D unclear. The germline V gene encodes CDR1 SNHLY and CDR2 FYNNEI. The V end lost 8 bases, the J end lost 3 bases, and 10 bases lay between the germline ends. The length of the CDR3 is 12 residues. The CDR3 loop is CASEVVDTEAFF. The DNA for the CDR3 is TGTGCCAGCGAGGTAGTGGACACTGAAGCTTTCTTT.

This chain's CDR3 is CASSYRGQGDEQYF. The CDR3 DNA follows: TGTGCCAGCAGCTATAGGGGCCAGGGTGACGAGCAGTACTTC. V usage is TRBV7-2 and J usage is TRBJ2-7; perhaps TRBD1 as D (5 bases). Trimming stripped 4 bases from V and 5 bases from J, with 15 bases between. This CDR3 region has 14 residues. The germline CDR1 and CDR2 sequences are SGHTA and FQGNSA.

CDR3 in amino acids: CASTTGHWVNIQYF. CDR3 sequence (DNA): TGTGCCAGCACCACAGGGCATTGGGTGAACATTCAGTACTTC. The chain couples TRBV6-6 to TRBJ2-4; a possible D gene is TRBD1 (6 bases). Germline loops: CDR1 MNHNY, CDR2 SVGAGI (reference sequence). The CDR3 extends over 14 amino acids. The V gene lost 7 bases and the J gene lost 7 bases, with 17 bases spanning the gap.

The V and J genes are TRBV21-1 and TRBJ2-7; the listed D gene, TRBD2, was not tested against the DNA. TRBV21-1 is tagged as a pseudogene. CDR3 length: 19 residues. Here the CDR3 reads CASSKKNLVWGDFSNEQYF. CDR3 coding DNA: TGTGCCAGCAGCAAGAAAAACCTTGTGTGGGGAGATTTTAGTAACGAGCAGTACTTC.

The chain joins TRBV19 to TRBJ1-2, with D possibly matching TRBD1 (6 bases). This CDR3 is built from 15 residues. V lost 4 bases, J lost 0 bases, and 12 bases lay in between. Germline V gene data show CDR1 as LNHDA and CDR2 as SQIVND (reference sequence). CDR3 nucleotide sequence: TGTGCCAGTAGTACGGCCAGGGGAGCTAACTATGGCTACACCTTC. The encoded protein is CASSTARGANYGYTF. The whole variable domain, filled in from reference TRBV19 and TRBJ1-2, reads DGGITQSPKYLFRKEGQNVTLSCEQNLNHDAMYWYRQDPGQGLRLIYYSQIVNDFQKGDIAEGYSVSREKKESFPLTVTSAQKNPTAFYLCASSTARGANYGYTFGSGTRLTVV.

This clone came up once. The V and J genes are TRBV19 and TRBJ1-5, with a weak D call TRBD1 (5 bases). The CDR3 is made up of 16 amino acids. In germline, CDR1 is LNHDA, CDR2 SQIVND (reference sequence). Trimming shortened V by 4 bases and J by 5 bases, and 18 bases separated the two germline ends. The CDR3 region is CASSTNAGLKDQPQHF. The CDR3, as DNA: TGTGCCAGTAGTACAAACGCAGGGCTAAAAGATCAGCCCCAGCATTTT. Complete variable domain (other parts from reference TRBV19 and TRBJ1-5): DGGITQSPKYLFRKEGQNVTLSCEQNLNHDAMYWYRQDPGQGLRLIYYSQIVNDFQKGDIAEGYSVSREKKESFPLTVTSAQKNPTAFYLCASSTNAGLKDQPQHFGDGTRLSIL.

The CDR3 sequence: CSASKQGGTEAFF. Here the CDR3 DNA reads TGCAGTGCTAGTAAACAGGGTGGCACTGAAGCTTTCTTT. This rearrangement joins TRBV20-1 to TRBJ1-1; possibly TRBD1 for D (6 bases). Germline assignment: CDR1 DFQATT and CDR2 SNEGSKA (reference sequence). V shed 3 bases and J shed 4 bases, with 12 bases lying between them. This CDR3 has 13 amino acids.

V gene TRBV10-3 combines with J gene TRBJ2-5; 8 nucleotides agree with TRBD1. J gave up 3 bases and V 6 bases, and 9 bases lay outside the gene matches. The CDR3 length is 15 residues. From germline, CDR1 is ENHRY and CDR2 SYGVKD. Here the CDR3 DNA reads TGTGCCATCAGGACGGACAGGGCGCCCGAAGAGACCCAGTACTTC. Protein sequence: CAIRTDRAPEETQYF.